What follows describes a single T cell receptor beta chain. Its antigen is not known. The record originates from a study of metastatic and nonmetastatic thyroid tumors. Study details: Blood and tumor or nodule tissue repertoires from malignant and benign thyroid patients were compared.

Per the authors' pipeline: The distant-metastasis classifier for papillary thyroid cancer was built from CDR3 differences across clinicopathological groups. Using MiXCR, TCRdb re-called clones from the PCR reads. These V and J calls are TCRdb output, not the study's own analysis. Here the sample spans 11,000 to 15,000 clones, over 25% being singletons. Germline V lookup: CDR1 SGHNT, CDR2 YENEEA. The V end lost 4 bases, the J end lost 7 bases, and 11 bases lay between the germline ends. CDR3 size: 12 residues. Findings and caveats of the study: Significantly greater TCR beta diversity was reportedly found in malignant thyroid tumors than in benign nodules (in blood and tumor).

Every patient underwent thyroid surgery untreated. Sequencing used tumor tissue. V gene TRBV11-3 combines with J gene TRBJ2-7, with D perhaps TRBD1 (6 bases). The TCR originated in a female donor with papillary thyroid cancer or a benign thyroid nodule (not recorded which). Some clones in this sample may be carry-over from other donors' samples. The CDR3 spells CASSSGVGEQYF. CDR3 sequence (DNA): TGTGCCAGCAGCTCAGGGGTAGGGGAGCAGTACTTC.